The next 31 T cell receptor beta chains were all read from a single sample in a study of cytotoxic CD8 clonotypes in ibrutinib-treated CLL. Generated by immunoSEQ multiplex PCR, the TCRdb table keeps only in-frame clones and is missing some. The sample has fewer than 200,000 clones, about 84% seen once. Specimen: PBMCs, collected after 24 months of ibrutinib treatment. These receptor sequences come from a human donor with chronic lymphocytic leukemia.

This chain links TRBV5-6 with TRBJ2-5; TRBD1 matches at 7 bases. CDR1 SGHDT and CDR2 YYEEEE come from the germline V gene. The CDR3 has 15 amino acids. V lost 3 bases and J lost 5; bases outside the gene matches: 10. Here the CDR3 reads CASSWITGVSETQYF. The CDR3, as DNA: TGTGCCAGCAGCTGGATAACAGGGGTGTCTGAGACCCAGTACTTC. The variable domain in full, completed from reference TRBV5-6 and TRBJ2-5, reads DAGVTQSPTHLIKTRGQQVTLRCSPKSGHDTVSWYQQALGQGPQFIFQYYEEEERQRGNFPDRFSGHQFPNYSSELNVNALLLGDSALYLCASSWITGVSETQYFGPGTRLLVL.

The chain has TRBV5-1 and TRBJ1-1; TRBD1 aligns across 8 bases. The V gene end was trimmed by 4 bases and the J gene end by 4 bases; junction bases not matched to a gene: 6. CDR3 size: 14 residues. Germline assignment: CDR1 SGHRS and CDR2 YFSETQ. CDR3 sequence: CASSPRTGSTEAFF. In DNA, the CDR3 is TGCGCCAGCAGCCCTAGGACAGGGAGCACTGAAGCTTTCTTT. Complete variable domain (other parts from reference TRBV5-1 and TRBJ1-1): KAGVTQTPRYLIKTRGQQVTLSCSPISGHRSVSWYQQTPGQGLQFLFEYFSETQRNKGNFPGRFSGRQFSNSRSEMNVSTLELGDSALYLCASSPRTGSTEAFFGQGTRLTVV.

This clone has only a few counts. The gene calls are TRBV16 and TRBJ1-5; D not certain. Germline V gives CDR1 KGHSY, CDR2 FQNENV. This CDR3 is 15 amino acids long. V was pared by 2 bases and J by 4 bases, with 12 bases between. The CDR3 here is CASSQIDGDNQPQHF. CDR3 nucleotides: TGTGCCAGCAGCCAAATAGATGGAGATAATCAGCCCCAGCATTTT.

Details on this clone: The same CDR3 also results from other DNA sequences found in this sample. The CDR3 protein is CASSSRDRGGYTF. CDR3 coding DNA: TGTGCCAGTAGCTCCCGGGACAGGGGAGGCTACACCTTC. The chain combines TRBV19 with TRBJ1-2, with 10 positions matching TRBD1. Trimming at V came to 6 bases and at J to 8 bases, leaving 6 bases not matched to a gene. Germline V lookup: CDR1 LNHDA, CDR2 SQIVND (reference sequence). This CDR3 contains 13 residues.

V gene TRBV5-1 combines with J gene TRBJ2-3, with 8 bases that match TRBD2. Germline CDR1 SGHRS, CDR2 YFSETQ. Losses at the gene ends were 2 bases for V and 2 bases for J; bases not matched to a gene: 4. The CDR3 is 15 residues long. The CDR3 protein is CASSLAGAITDTQYF. The CDR3 nucleotides are TGCGCCAGCAGCTTAGCGGGGGCCATCACAGATACGCAGTATTTT.

This clone has a single count. The chain uses TRBV7-3 and TRBJ2-3, with 10 bases identical to TRBD2. The CDR3 sequence is 15 residues long. CDR1 and CDR2 from the germline V gene are SGHTA and FQGTGA. The J segment lost 5 bases and the V segment lost 5 bases, leaving 7 bases of the junction unmatched. Here the CDR3 DNA reads TGTGCCAGCAGCCCCCAAGCGGGAGGGGGAGATACGCAGTATTTT. It codes for CASSPQAGGGDTQYF.

This chain joins TRBV18 and TRBJ2-7; 9 bases align to TRBD1. There are 12 residues in the CDR3. The germline V gene has CDR1 KGHSH and CDR2 LQKENI. Trimming removed 5 bases from V and 6 bases from J; junction bases left unmatched: 2. CDR3 protein: CASSGDRAEQYF. The DNA of the CDR3 is TGTGCCAGCTCAGGGGACAGGGCCGAGCAGTACTTC.

Of note for this clone: The junction and the germline gene differ at one end; a read error may be behind it. The V gene is TRBV4-1, the J gene TRBJ1-1; possibly TRBD1 for D (6 bases). The CDR3 length is 15 residues. Germline V lookup: CDR1 MGHRA, CDR2 YSYEKL. CDR3 nucleotide sequence: TGCGCCAGCAGGCAAGATACAGGGACCTACACTGAAGCTTTCTTT. The encoded protein is CASRQDTGTYTEAFF.

This sequence joins TRBV29-1 and TRBJ1-1; D call uncertain. Looked up from germline, CDR1 is SQVTM and CDR2 is ANQGSEA. Trimming took off 4 bases at V and 0 bases at J, with 15 bases between the two ends. This CDR3 region has 15 residues. CDR3 sequence reads: CSVAAGIHMNTEAFF. DNA of the CDR3: TGCAGCGTTGCAGCAGGAATCCACATGAACACTGAAGCTTTCTTT.

The chain links TRBV29-1 to TRBJ2-5, with a possible D match to TRBD1 (5 bases). Trimming pared 8 bases from V and 3 bases from J, leaving 13 bases between. CDR3 length equals 12 residues. Germline CDR1 and CDR2: SQVTM and ANQGSEA. The CDR3 DNA is TGCAGCCCCTCCCTCAGGGAAGAGACCCAGTACTTC. Protein product: CSPSLREETQYF.

This clone was seen once. This chain connects TRBV5-1 to TRBJ1-1; possibly TRBD1 for D (5 bases). CDR3 length: 16 residues. V was cut by 0 bases and J by 0 bases, with 12 bases left in between. Germline V gene lookup returns CDR1 SGHRS and CDR2 YFSETQ. DNA for the CDR3: TGCGCCAGCAGCTTGGGGTTTGGGGCTATGAACACTGAAGCTTTCTTT. The encoded protein is CASSLGFGAMNTEAFF.

V usage is TRBV5-1 and J usage is TRBJ2-7, with 10 bases fitting TRBD1. The CDR3 runs 14 residues. Germline values: CDR1 SGHRS, CDR2 YFSETQ. The junction had 3 bases not matched to a gene; V was cut back by 4 bases and J by 2 bases. CDR3 coding DNA: TGCGCCAGCAGCGGGACAGGGGAGGCCTACGAGCAGTACTTC. Translated, it gives CASSGTGEAYEQYF.

This chain joins TRBV10-2 and TRBJ2-3, with TRBD2 identical over 7 bases. CDR1 and CDR2 (germline): WSHSY, SAAADI. CDR3 length equals 16 residues. J lost 1 base, V lost 0 bases, and 4 bases had no gene match. The CDR3 DNA is TGCGCCAGCAGTGAGTCGATCCTAGCGGGCACAGATACGCAGTATTTT. This sequence encodes CASSESILAGTDTQYF.

This sequence joins TRBV15 and TRBJ2-2; TRBD1 or TRBD2 may be the D gene (5 bases each). Per germline, CDR1 LNHNV and CDR2 YYDKDF (reference sequence). Trimming pared 1 base from V and 0 bases from J, leaving 6 bases between. The CDR3 loop spans 15 amino acids. The CDR3 DNA reads TGTGCCACCAGCAGAGTGGGGGCGAACACCGGGGAGCTGTTTTTT. Protein sequence: CATSRVGANTGELFF.

This chain joins TRBV6-6 and TRBJ2-7; D unresolved. With 0 bases removed from V and 1 base from J, the gap between germline ends came to 7 bases. Germline CDR1 is MNHNY and CDR2 is SVGAGI (reference sequence). This CDR3 spans 14 amino acids. CDR3 bases: TGTGCCAGCAGTTACTCGGTCGGATCCTACGAGCAGTACTTC. It specifies CASSYSVGSYEQYF.

The genes are TRBV12-5 and TRBJ1-1; D call uncertain. CDR3 length: 13 residues. CDR1 and CDR2 from the germline V gene are LGHNT and FRNRAP. With 3 bases removed from V and 4 bases from J, the gap between germline ends came to 9 bases. This CDR3 reads CASGLSGVTEAFF. The CDR3 coding sequence is TGTGCTAGTGGTTTATCAGGAGTCACTGAAGCTTTCTTT.

The chain carries TRBV5-6 and TRBJ1-1; D call uncertain. The CDR3 has 12 residues. Trimming removed 6 bases at V and 11 bases at J, with 17 bases between. Germline CDR1 and CDR2: SGHDT and YYEEEE. Written as DNA, the CDR3 is TGTGCCAGCATCGCTCCGACGGGAAATGCTTTCTTT. This sequence encodes CASIAPTGNAFF.

The chain is built from TRBV19 and TRBJ1-2; D unresolved. V shed 4 bases and J shed 3 bases, with 9 bases lying between them. The CDR3 has 13 amino acids. Germline assignment: CDR1 LNHDA and CDR2 SQIVND (reference sequence). The CDR3 protein is CASSTRAYYGYTF. For the CDR3, the DNA is TGTGCCAGTAGTACTCGGGCCTACTATGGCTACACCTTC.

The chain uses TRBV4-2 and TRBJ1-6, with 8 bases matching TRBD1. This CDR3 region has 17 residues. CDR1 and CDR2 from the germline V gene are LGHNA and YNFKEQ. V gave up 3 bases and J gave up 7 bases; unmatched junction bases: 11. CDR3 region: CASSHHSTGDGNSPLHF. The CDR3, as DNA: TGTGCCAGCAGCCATCACTCGACAGGGGATGGAAATTCACCCCTCCACTTT.

The gene calls are TRBV28 and TRBJ2-3, with D maybe TRBD1 (6 bases). Per germline, CDR1 MDHEN and CDR2 SYDVKM. The CDR3 totals 15 residues. Trimming removed 6 bases from V and 5 bases from J, with 18 bases in between. The CDR3, as DNA: TGTGCCAGCAGGTCCTACCGGCAGGGGTTAGATACGCAGTATTTT. Translation: CASRSYRQGLDTQYF.

This clone was observed a few times. The chain has TRBV7-2 and TRBJ1-4, with a possible D match to TRBD1 (5 bases). Trimming removed 0 bases from V and 8 bases from J, with 16 bases in between. The V gene's germline CDR1 is SGHTA and CDR2 FQGNSA. CDR3 length: 16 residues. CDR3 loop: CASSLAQGRVGEKLFF. CDR3 nucleotides: TGTGCCAGCAGCTTAGCTCAGGGCAGGGTCGGGGAAAAACTGTTTTTT.

The chain is built from TRBV14 and TRBJ1-4, with unresolved D. Germline values: CDR1 SGHDN, CDR2 FVKESK. The CDR3 spans 13 residues. V gave up 4 bases and J gave up 4 bases, with 7 bases separating them. This chain's CDR3 is CASSRRINEKLFF. CDR3 bases: TGTGCCAGCAGCCGACGAATTAATGAAAAACTGTTTTTT.

This clone was found once. The chain employs TRBV6-1 and TRBJ1-2; 7 positions match TRBD1. CDR1 and CDR2 from the germline V gene are MNHNS and SASEGT. CDR3 length: 15 amino acids. Trimming took 7 bases from V and 0 from J; bases not matched to a gene: 8. CDR3 amino acids: CASTQGGSPNYGYTF. The CDR3 DNA follows: TGTGCCAGCACCCAGGGGGGGTCTCCTAACTATGGCTACACCTTC.

The rearrangement links TRBV4-3 to TRBJ2-5, with TRBD1 as a possible D gene (5 bases). The V and J ends lost 5 bases and 5 bases respectively, with 9 bases between them. The CDR3 is 12 residues long. The germline V gene has CDR1 LGHNA and CDR2 YSLEER. CDR3 coding DNA: TGCGCCAGCAGCTCAAAGGGGGAGACCCAGTACTTC. Translated, it gives CASSSKGETQYF.

V and J are TRBV5-1 and TRBJ1-1, with TRBD1 as a possible D gene (5 bases). Germline CDR1 SGHRS, CDR2 YFSETQ. The CDR3 loop spans 13 amino acids. V was shortened by 5 bases and J by 3 bases, with 11 bases between the two germline ends. DNA of the CDR3: TGCGCCAGCAGTCCGGCGGGGGACACTGAAGCTTTCTTT. Protein: CASSPAGDTEAFF.

The chain uses TRBV10-2 and TRBJ1-2; TRBD1 agrees at 7 bases. This CDR3 spans 15 amino acids. J lost 4 bases, V lost 2 bases, and 7 bases had no gene match. The germline V gene has CDR1 WSHSY and CDR2 SAAADI. In nucleotides, the CDR3 is TGCGCCAGCAGTGAGAGACAGGGCCCCCGCTATGGCTACACCTTC. This sequence encodes CASSERQGPRYGYTF.

This rearrangement joins TRBV10-1 to TRBJ2-3, with 13 bases lining up with TRBD2. Germline-derived CDR1 and CDR2 are WNHNN and SYGVQD (reference sequence). The junction had 11 bases not matched to a gene; V was cut back by 2 bases and J by 6 bases. This CDR3 spans 18 amino acids. As DNA, the CDR3 is TGCGCCAGCAGTGAGCATGGACTAGCGGGAGTCAGGCCGGATACGCAGTATTTT. As protein: CASSEHGLAGVRPDTQYF.

The chain couples TRBV29-1 to TRBJ1-2; TRBD1 might be the D (5 bases). Germline CDR1 is SQVTM and CDR2 is ANQGSEA. The CDR3 length is 12 residues. The V and J ends lost 3 bases and 4 bases respectively, with 9 bases between them. CDR3 sequence (DNA): TGCAGCGTTGATGGGGACGGCTATGGCTACACCTTC. Translation gives CSVDGDGYGYTF. Full variable domain (rest looked up from reference TRBV29-1 and TRBJ1-2): SAVISQKPSRDICQRGTSLTIQCQVDSQVTMMFWYRQQPGQSLTLIATANQGSEATYESGFVIDKFPISRPNLTFSTLTVSNMSPEDSSIYLCSVDGDGYGYTFGSGTRLTVV.

This clone has a single count. V is TRBV21-1 and J is TRBJ2-3; TRBD2, the table's D call, was not compared with the DNA. TRBV21-1 is shown as a pseudogene. The CDR3 extends over 15 amino acids. In nucleotides, the CDR3 is TGTGCCAGCAGCAAAGGGGGGGGTGGCACAGATACGCAGTATTTT. Encoded protein: CASSKGGGGTDTQYF.

The chain recombines TRBV5-5 with TRBJ1-4, with D unresolved. This CDR3 region has 14 residues. Deletions cut 1 base from V and 8 bases from J, with 12 bases between. In germline, CDR1 is SGHKS, CDR2 YYEKEE (reference sequence). CDR3 sequence: CASSLRSDGEKLFF. The DNA for the CDR3 is TGTGCCAGCAGCTTGCGGTCCGATGGGGAAAAACTGTTTTTT.

The J gene is TRBJ1-2, the V gene TRBV27; a possible D gene is TRBD1 (5 bases). Germline V gene sequence: CDR1 MNHEY, CDR2 SMNVEV (reference sequence). V was clipped by 10 bases and J by 8 bases, with 29 bases between them. CDR3 length equals 16 residues. CDR3 in DNA: TGTGCCACCCGATACCTAAAGACAGACAGCAGCTCGGGCTACACCTTC. Its translation is CATRYLKTDSSSGYTF.